This paragraph reports one T cell receptor (beta chain). Its antigen is not identified. Only in-frame clones appear in the TCRdb table, and some are missing; sequencing was by immunoSEQ multiplex PCR. The repertoire holds approximately 140,000 clones, with about 87% as singletons. With 0 bases removed from V and 7 bases from J, the gap between germline ends came to 13 bases. Germline-derived CDR1 and CDR2 are SGHNT and YYREEE (reference sequence). CDR3 length: 14 amino acids. The data are from a study of T cell responses to AZD1222 COVID-19 vaccine. The wider study: Second-dose timings of about 4 or about 12 weeks were pooled.

Overall study results and limits: Regions 160-218 and 743-854 dominated among vaccine-associated CD4 TCRs spanning spike. Elevations in Spike-specific TCR breadth and depth followed administration of two AZD1222 doses.

Source: peripheral blood, taken on day 0 of AZD1222 vaccination. This clonotype was obtained from an adult in good health. The chain has TRBV5-4 and TRBJ1-1, with a weak D call TRBD1 (6 bases). The CDR3 DNA reads TGTGCCAGCAGCTTGGCGGCAGGGGAGGATGAAGCTTTCTTT. Translation: CASSLAAGEDEAFF.